A selection of T cell receptor beta chains follows, all from one sample in a study of shared clonotypes between healthy human individuals. The data were produced by immunoSEQ multiplex PCR, yet TCRdb's version contains in-frame clones alone and is incomplete. The sample holds roughly 2.2 million clones, under 95% seen once. Sequencing used naive CD4+ T cells from PBMCs. The receptors were sampled from a man aged 18 to 30 in good health. Some clones in this sample may be carry-over from other donors' samples. The CDR3 runs from the conserved cysteine through the conserved F or W. D genes are given only for firm matches. The size of a clone is reported for some rows only, either as once, few or many, or as a class for expanded clones.

D gene	V gene	J gene	clone size	CDR3 DNA	CDR3 protein
NA	TRBV12-2	TRBJ1-2	once	TGTGCAAGTCGCCCTAACCGGGACAGGAACAAATATCGGCCAAAGTCGACTGGCTACACCTTC	CASRPNRDRNKYRPKSTGYTF
TRBD1	TRBV28	TRBJ1-2	NA	TGTGCCAGCAGTCCCTACGACAGGGTAAACTATGGCTACACCTTC	CASSPYDRVNYGYTF
NA	TRBV11-2	TRBJ2-7	NA	TGTGCCAGCAGCTTATCTGACGGTTCTCGCTCCTACGAGCAGTACTTC	CASSLSDGSRSYEQYF
NA	TRBV28	TRBJ2-4	NA	TGTGCCAGCAGTACAGGAGGATCGATAGCCAAAAACATTCAGTACTTC	CASSTGGSIAKNIQYF
NA	TRBV7-3	TRBJ1-1	NA	TGTGCCAGCAGCCTTAAAAAGAACACTGAAGCTTTCTTT	CASSLKKNTEAFF
NA	TRBV5-5	TRBJ1-2	NA	TGTGCCAGCAGCTCCCTTAGTCAGGGACCCTATGGCTACACCTTC	CASSSLSQGPYGYTF
NA	TRBV29-1	TRBJ2-7	NA	TGCAGCAAAGTCCGGGGAGAAGAAGGAGCCGAGCAGTACTTC	CSKVRGEEGAEQYF
NA	TRBV9	TRBJ2-7	NA	TGTGCCAGCAGCGTAGCCCAGAAACCCTACGAGCAGTACTTC	CASSVAQKPYEQYF
NA	TRBV7-9	TRBJ1-1	NA	TGTGCCAGCAGCTTAAGGAGGGAGGGGCCCTACGCTTTCTTT	CASSLRREGPYAFF
NA	TRBV28	TRBJ1-2	NA	TGTGCCAGCAGTTTAGGTTCCTATGGCTACACCTTC	CASSLGSYGYTF
TRBD1	TRBV30	TRBJ1-1	few	TGTGCCTGGAAGGGACAGATGAACACTGAAGCTTTCTTT	CAWKGQMNTEAFF
NA	TRBV27	TRBJ2-3	NA	TGTGCCAGCAGTTTATCACGAGGGACAGATACGCAGTATTTT	CASSLSRGTDTQYF
TRBD2	TRBV4-2	TRBJ2-5	NA	TGTGCCAGCAGCCGGACTAGCGGACAAGAGACCCAGTACTTC	CASSRTSGQETQYF
NA	TRBV28	TRBJ1-1	NA	TGTGCCAGTACCATCCTGAACACTGAAGCTTTCTTT	CASTILNTEAFF
NA	TRBV2	TRBJ2-7	NA	TGTGCCAGCAGGGTCGGAGGGGCCGCCTACGAGCAGTACTTC	CASRVGGAAYEQYF
NA	TRBV7-3	TRBJ2-5	NA	TGTGCCAGCAGCAAAGGAGGGGGAGGGGCAAGAGAGACCCAGTACTTC	CASSKGGGGARETQYF
TRBD2	TRBV19	TRBJ2-5	NA	TGTGCCAGTAGTACTAGCGGGAGGGGTCAAGAGACCCAGTACTTC	CASSTSGRGQETQYF
NA	TRBV30	TRBJ1-5	NA	TGTGCCTGGGCCCTCAGTGGGGATCAGCCCCAGCATTTT	CAWALSGDQPQHF
TRBD2	TRBV6-1	TRBJ2-7	NA	TGTGCCAGCAGTGAAGCGCTGCTAGCGGGAAGGTGGCACTTC	CASSEALLAGRWHF
TRBD1	TRBV28	TRBJ1-2	NA	TGTGCCAGCAGTTCTAGCCTCTCGACAGGGCTCTATGGCTACACCTTC	CASSSSLSTGLYGYTF
NA	TRBV29-1	TRBJ2-4	NA	TGCAGCGTTGAATCAGGGTTCACCAAAAACATTCAGTACTTC	CSVESGFTKNIQYF
TRBD1	TRBV7-9	TRBJ2-7	NA	TGTGCCAGCAGCCGGACAGGGGACTCCTACGAGCAGTACTTC	CASSRTGDSYEQYF
TRBD1	TRBV28	TRBJ1-3	NA	TGTGCCAGCAGCCGAGGAGGACAGGGATCTGGAAACACCATATATTTT	CASSRGGQGSGNTIYF
NA	TRBV7-9	TRBJ2-1	NA	TGTGCCAGCAGCTTGCTCATTGAGCAGTTCTTC	CASSLLIEQFF
TRBD2	TRBV27	TRBJ2-2	NA	TGTGCCAGCAGTAAATTAGCGGGCGCGAACACCGGGGAGCTGTTTTTT	CASSKLAGANTGELFF
NA	TRBV11-2	TRBJ2-1	NA	TGTGCCAGCAGCTTAGCGCTCCTCAAAGGGAATGAGCAGTTCTTC	CASSLALLKGNEQFF
NA	TRBV18	TRBJ2-1	NA	TGTGCCAGCTCACCACAGGGGCCCGGGACGGCCGATGAGCAGTTCTTC	CASSPQGPGTADEQFF
NA	TRBV7-2	TRBJ2-2	once	TGTGCCAGCTCCGTTTCGGGGTTCCCCGGGGAGCTGTTTTTT	CASSVSGFPGELFF
NA	TRBV5-1	TRBJ2-7	NA	TGCGCCAGCAGCCCCCCCCTGGACCGGGGAACGGGCGAGCAGTACTTC	CASSPPLDRGTGEQYF